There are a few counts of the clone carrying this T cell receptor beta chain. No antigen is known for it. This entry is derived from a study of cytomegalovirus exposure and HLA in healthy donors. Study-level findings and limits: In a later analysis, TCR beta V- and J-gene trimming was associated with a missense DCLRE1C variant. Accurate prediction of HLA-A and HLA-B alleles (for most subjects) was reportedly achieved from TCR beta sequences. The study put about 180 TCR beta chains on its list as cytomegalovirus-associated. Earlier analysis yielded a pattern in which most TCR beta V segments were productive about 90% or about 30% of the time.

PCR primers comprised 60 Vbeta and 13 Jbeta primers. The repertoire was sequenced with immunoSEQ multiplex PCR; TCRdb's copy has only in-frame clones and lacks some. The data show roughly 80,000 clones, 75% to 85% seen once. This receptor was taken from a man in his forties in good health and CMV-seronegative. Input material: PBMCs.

The CDR3 DNA is TGTGCCAGCAGCGTACTAGCGGGGGGCACAGATACGCAGTATTTT. It codes for CASSVLAGGTDTQYF. V and J are TRBV9 and TRBJ2-3, with 10 bases that match TRBD2. Germline V gene lookup returns CDR1 SGDLS and CDR2 YYNGEE. V lost 1 base, J lost 1 base, and 0 bases stayed unmatched. The CDR3 contains 15 residues.